The 17 T cell receptor beta chains reported below all come from one sample, sequenced in a study of response to subunit inactivated influenza vaccine (dated by TCRdb to 2017 to 2018). Libraries came from RT-PCR. Instrument on record: Illumina HiSeq 2500. TCRdb reanalyzed the raw reads on its own, using fastp at Q25 for trimming and MiXCR for clone calling, and kept in-frame beta chains. Every CDR3 protein is listed once, alongside the most common genes and DNA of its rows. Here the sample has around 580,000 distinct CDR3 sequences; about 11% occur a single time. The leading ten clones occupy roughly 10% of the sample. Sequencing was performed on PBMCs from blood, taken on the day of vaccination. The receptors shown here come from a middle-aged man who received an inactivated influenza vaccine. Donor details come from another sample of the same person, matched by shared clones.

This clonotype was seen a few times. The gene calls are TRBV12-3 or TRBV12-4 and TRBJ2-2; TRBD2 aligns across 9 bases. V lost 5 bases, J lost 4 bases, and 14 bases stayed unmatched. The CDR3 extends over 18 amino acids. The CDR3 region has the DNA TGTGCCAGCAGTCCCTGGATGAATAGCGGGAGAGCCACCGGGGAGCTGTTTTTT. Amino acids: CASSPWMNSGRATGELFF.

This rearrangement joins TRBV5-4 to TRBJ2-1, with 8 bases matching TRBD2. Germline assignment: CDR1 SGHNT and CDR2 YYREEE (reference sequence). The junction had 4 bases not matched to a gene; V was cut back by 0 bases and J by 5 bases. The CDR3 contains 15 residues. The CDR3 DNA follows: TGTGCCAGCAGCTTGGATCTAGCGGGTAACAATGAGCAGTTCTTC. It codes for CASSLDLAGNNEQFF. The full variable domain, with the rest looked up from reference TRBV5-4 and TRBJ2-1, is ETGVTQSPTHLIKTRGQQVTLRCSSQSGHNTVSWYQQALGQGPQFIFQYYREEENGRGNFPPRFSGLQFPNYSSELNVNALELDDSALYLCASSLDLAGNNEQFFGPGTRLTVL.

This chain joins TRBV3-1 and TRBJ2-7; D unclear. The germline V gene has CDR1 LGHDT and CDR2 YNNKEL (reference sequence). This CDR3 spans 13 amino acids. Trimming removed 3 bases from V and 6 bases from J, with 12 bases in between. CDR3 sequence (DNA): TGTGCCAGCAGCCATCTTTTGCTCCCCGAGCAGTACTTC. The encoded protein is CASSHLLLPEQYF.

This clonotype was seen at least ten times. J is TRBJ2-5 and V is TRBV7-2; D is undetermined. CDR3 length: 16 residues. CDR1 is SGHTA and CDR2 is FQGNSA in the germline V gene. The ends were cut back, 0 bases at V and 2 bases at J, with 13 bases in the middle. The CDR3: CASSLAPGPRQETQYF. The DNA for the CDR3 is TGTGCCAGCAGCTTAGCGCCAGGTCCGAGGCAAGAGACCCAGTACTTC. The full variable domain, its missing parts supplied by reference TRBV7-2 and TRBJ2-5, is GAGVSQSPSNKVTEKGKDVELRCDPISGHTALYWYRQSLGQGLEFLIYFQGNSAPDKSGLPSDRFSAERTGGSVSTLTIQRTQQEDSAVYLCASSLAPGPRQETQYFGPGTRLLVL.

In this sample, this clonotype turned up many times. The chain carries TRBV6-2 or TRBV6-3 and TRBJ1-5, with D hard to call. Germline-derived CDR1 and CDR2 are MNHEY and SVGEGT. Trimming left V 2 bases short and J 0 bases short, with 2 bases between. The CDR3 has 13 residues. The CDR3: CASSYNSNQPQHF. The CDR3 nucleotides are TGTGCCAGCAGTTACAATAGCAATCAGCCCCAGCATTTT.

In nucleotides, the CDR3 is TGCGCCAGCAGCTTGGGGTCTATCCCCCCAGATACGCAGTATTTT. It encodes CASSLGSIPPDTQYF. The chain is built from TRBV5-1 and TRBJ2-3; D is uncertain. The V gene lost 0 bases and the J gene lost 4 bases, with 12 bases spanning the gap. This CDR3 contains 15 residues. Germline CDR1 SGHRS, CDR2 YFSETQ.

The gene calls are TRBV4-1 and TRBJ2-1, with TRBD2 identical over 12 bases. Germline values: CDR1 MGHRA, CDR2 YSYEKL. After removal of 1 base from V and 0 bases from J, the junction contained 13 bases not matched to a gene. This CDR3 has 21 amino acids. The CDR3 nucleotides are TGCGCCAGCAGCCAAGCGACGAACGGACTAGCGGGACTTTTCTCCTACAATGAGCAGTTCTTC. This gives the protein CASSQATNGLAGLFSYNEQFF.

This clonotype was observed many times. The J gene is TRBJ2-7, the V gene TRBV7-2; no clear D. Trimming took off 8 bases at V and 1 base at J, with 15 bases between the two ends. The germline gives CDR1 SGHTA, CDR2 FQGNSA. The CDR3 spans 14 residues. The CDR3 reads CASGLAASSYEQYF. The CDR3 nucleotides read TGTGCCAGCGGGTTGGCGGCATCGTCCTACGAGCAGTACTTC. The variable domain in full, with the rest retrieved from reference TRBV7-2 and TRBJ2-7, is GAGVSQSPSNKVTEKGKDVELRCDPISGHTALYWYRQSLGQGLEFLIYFQGNSAPDKSGLPSDRFSAERTGGSVSTLTIQRTQQEDSAVYLCASGLAASSYEQYFGPGTRLTVT.

The chain joins TRBV6-2 or TRBV6-3 to TRBJ2-7; D may be TRBD1 (5 bases). The germline V and J ends were trimmed by 6 bases and 2 bases, with 17 bases remaining between them. Germline CDR1 MNHEY, CDR2 SVGEGT. The CDR3 sequence is 15 residues long. For the CDR3, the DNA is TGTGCCAGCAGGCCCGACAGACTCTCCCCCTACGAGCAGTACTTC. This sequence encodes CASRPDRLSPYEQYF.

In this sample, this clonotype turned up a few times. V and J are TRBV20-1 and TRBJ2-4; D is uncertain. This CDR3 spans 13 amino acids. Trimming took 6 bases from V and 0 from J, leaving 9 bases between them. Germline V gives CDR1 DFQATT, CDR2 SNEGSKA (reference sequence). In DNA form, the CDR3 reads TGCAGTGCCAGACACCTAGCCAAAAACATTCAGTACTTC. Protein product: CSARHLAKNIQYF.

This clonotype was recorded at least ten times. This chain connects TRBV7-2 to TRBJ2-7, with D tentatively TRBD1 (6 bases). The CDR3 contains 14 residues. Germline V CDR1 and CDR2: SGHTA, FQGNSA. V was pared by 5 bases and J by 1 base, with 12 bases between. The CDR3 spells CASSPTGGSYEQYF. Written as DNA, the CDR3 is TGTGCCAGCAGCCCGACAGGAGGTTCCTACGAGCAGTACTTC.

The genes are TRBV4-3 and TRBJ2-7; D remains ambiguous. V lost 1 base and J lost 2, with 12 bases in between. The germline CDR1 and CDR2 sequences are LGHNA and YSLEER. The CDR3 has 15 amino acids. The CDR3 reads CASSQAWEIAYEQYF. The CDR3 bases are TGCGCCAGCAGCCAAGCTTGGGAAATAGCCTACGAGCAGTACTTC.

The rearrangement links TRBV15 to TRBJ2-5, with D possibly matching TRBD2 (5 bases). Germline values: CDR1 LNHNV, CDR2 YYDKDF (reference sequence). The CDR3 sequence is 15 residues long. The V and J ends lost 0 bases and 4 bases respectively, with 12 bases between them. The CDR3 protein is CATSRDLALPETQYF. In DNA, the CDR3 is TGTGCCACCAGCAGAGATCTAGCCCTTCCAGAGACCCAGTACTTC.

This clonotype was seen a handful of times. This chain links TRBV12-3 or TRBV12-4 with TRBJ2-1; TRBD2 aligns across 7 bases. This CDR3 comprises 14 residues. V trimming: 5 bases; J trimming: 8 bases; junction bases outside the gene matches: 9. CDR3 in amino acids: CASSPSGTFDEQFF. As DNA, the CDR3 is TGTGCCAGCAGTCCGAGCGGGACTTTCGATGAGCAGTTCTTC.

This clonotype was seen more than once but under ten times. This sequence joins TRBV7-2 and TRBJ2-2; TRBD2 is a possible D gene (5 bases). CDR1 is SGHTA and CDR2 is FQGNSA in the germline V gene. V lost 5 bases, J lost 4 bases, and 20 bases lay in between. The CDR3 spans 17 residues. CDR3 DNA: TGTGCCAGCAGCCCCTGGGTAGGCAGGACTTCCACCGGGGAGCTGTTTTTT. This gives the protein CASSPWVGRTSTGELFF.

The rearrangement uses TRBV20-1 and TRBJ2-5; 13 nucleotides align to TRBD2. Germline CDR1 reads DFQATT; CDR2 reads SNEGSKA (reference sequence). The CDR3 totals 16 residues. The junction had 6 bases not matched to a gene; V was cut back by 4 bases and J by 1 base. The CDR3 sequence is CSAMGGTSGVQETQYF. Here the CDR3 DNA reads TGCAGTGCTATGGGGGGGACTAGCGGGGTCCAAGAGACCCAGTACTTC.

The V call is TRBV27, the J call TRBJ1-2, with D hard to call. The CDR3 runs to 14 residues. The ends were cut back, 2 bases at V and 2 bases at J, with 9 bases in the middle. Per the germline V gene, CDR1 is MNHEY and CDR2 is SMNVEV (reference sequence). The CDR3 here is CASSLHLSNYGYTF. The CDR3, as DNA: TGTGCCAGCAGTTTACACTTGTCCAACTATGGCTACACCTTC.